Shown below are 19 T cell receptor beta chains from a single sample sequenced in a study of blood T cell repertoires in COVID-19. TCRdb's copy holds only in-frame clones and misses some; the assay was immunoSEQ multiplex PCR. The sample holds about 180,000 clones, roughly 83% seen once. The source material was PBMCs or T cells enriched from blood (not recorded which). All receptors come from a woman younger than 45 who had recovered from COVID-19.

This clone has just one count. The rearrangement joins TRBV11-1 to TRBJ2-7, with a weak D call TRBD2 (5 bases). Deletions cut 8 bases from V and 0 bases from J, with 8 bases between. Germline V gives CDR1 SGHAT, CDR2 FQDESV (reference sequence). CDR3 length: 12 amino acids. In DNA form, the CDR3 reads TGTGCCAGCGGACTCAGCTCCTACGAGCAGTACTTC. Its translation is CASGLSSYEQYF.

This chain connects TRBV2 to TRBJ2-2; D might be TRBD2 (5 bases). Germline V gene data show CDR1 as SNHLY and CDR2 as FYNNEI. The CDR3 sequence is 14 residues long. The V gene lost 4 bases and the J gene lost 4 bases, with 10 bases spanning the gap. The CDR3 DNA reads TGTGCCAGCAGTGTACTAGGAAGCACCGGGGAGCTGTTTTTT. Encoded protein: CASSVLGSTGELFF.

The chain employs TRBV2 and TRBJ2-7, with 9 positions matching TRBD1. The CDR3 runs to 13 residues. The germline V gene encodes CDR1 SNHLY and CDR2 FYNNEI. Trimming removed 7 bases from V and 1 base from J; junction bases left unmatched: 2. The CDR3 DNA reads TGTGCCAGCAAAGGACAGGGGTCCTACGAGCAGTACTTC. Residues: CASKGQGSYEQYF.

This rearrangement joins TRBV10-1 to TRBJ2-2, with 9 bases that match TRBD1. The trim removed 3 bases at V and 6 bases at J, leaving 2 bases unmatched. Germline V gene sequence: CDR1 WNHNN, CDR2 SYGVQD (reference sequence). The CDR3 loop spans 14 amino acids. The DNA of the CDR3 is TGCGCCAGCAGTGACCGACAGGGGGCCGGGGAGCTGTTTTTT. This codes for CASSDRQGAGELFF.

The chain couples TRBV9 to TRBJ2-5; 11 bases align to TRBD1. The CDR3 sequence is 16 residues long. CDR1 and CDR2 from the germline V gene are SGDLS and YYNGEE. Trimming cost V 3 bases and J 2 bases; bases outside gene matches: 6. This chain's CDR3 is CASSGGTGGLQETQYF. The CDR3 coding sequence is TGTGCCAGCAGCGGGGGGACAGGGGGTTTGCAAGAGACCCAGTACTTC.

This clone has only one observation. The chain is built from TRBV16 and TRBJ1-4, with D unclear. The germline V gene encodes CDR1 KGHSY and CDR2 FQNENV. The CDR3 loop spans 14 amino acids. V shed 4 bases and J shed 5 bases, with 11 bases lying between them. The chain's CDR3 is CASSPVGVNEKLFF. The CDR3, as DNA: TGTGCCAGCAGCCCCGTCGGGGTCAATGAAAAACTGTTTTTT.

V is TRBV7-2 and J is TRBJ1-3; TRBD1 aligns across 8 bases. CDR3 length: 15 residues. Germline assignment: CDR1 SGHTA and CDR2 FQGNSA. Trimming at V came to 5 bases and at J to 2 bases, leaving 5 bases not matched to a gene. The CDR3 loop is CASSADRGTGNTIYF. CDR3 in DNA: TGTGCCAGCAGCGCCGACAGGGGCACTGGAAACACCATATATTTT.

The J gene is TRBJ1-6, the V gene TRBV2; 9 bases line up with TRBD1. Germline V gene data show CDR1 as SNHLY and CDR2 as FYNNEI. V trimming: 4 bases; J trimming: 9 bases; junction bases outside the gene matches: 1. The CDR3 contains 13 residues. In DNA, the CDR3 is TGTGCCAGCAGTGCGGGACAGGGTTCACCCCTCCACTTT. It yields the protein CASSAGQGSPLHF.

The rearrangement links TRBV28 to TRBJ2-7, with D possibly TRBD1 on 5 matching bases. CDR1 is MDHEN, CDR2 SYDVKM, per germline. The CDR3 is made up of 12 amino acids. V was cut by 3 bases and J by 4 bases, with 7 bases left in between. CDR3 region: CASSLKGYEQYF. Here the CDR3 DNA reads TGTGCCAGCAGTTTGAAGGGGTACGAGCAGTACTTC. The full variable domain, rest sourced from reference TRBV28 and TRBJ2-7, is DVKVTQSSRYLVKRTGEKVFLECVQDMDHENMFWYRQDPGLGLRLIYFSYDVKMKEKGDIPEGYSVSREKKERFSLILESASTNQTSMYLCASSLKGYEQYFGPGTRLTVT.

The CDR3 nucleotides are TGTGCCAGCAGCGACACTAGCGAGCGAGCCTACGAGCAGTACTTC. Translation gives CASSDTSERAYEQYF. The chain uses TRBV28 and TRBJ2-7; TRBD2 aligns across 7 bases. The CDR3 runs to 15 residues. Germline V gives CDR1 MDHEN, CDR2 SYDVKM. The V gene end was trimmed by 6 bases and the J gene end by 2 bases; junction bases not matched to a gene: 10.

This chain joins TRBV19 and TRBJ2-1; 13 bases are shared with TRBD2. Germline loops: CDR1 LNHDA, CDR2 SQIVND (reference sequence). The junction had 17 bases not matched to a gene; V was cut back by 5 bases and J by 10 bases. This CDR3 has 18 residues. The CDR3 region has the DNA TGTGCCAGTAGTCGAGGGACTAGCGGGACCTGGGGCGGGGTCGAGCAGTTCTTC. Its protein product is CASSRGTSGTWGGVEQFF.

J is TRBJ1-2 and V is TRBV11-1; 7 bases agree with TRBD1. The length of the CDR3 is 13 residues. The ends lost 8 bases at V and 8 bases at J; junction bases unmatched: 11. Germline values: CDR1 SGHAT, CDR2 FQDESV (reference sequence). CDR3 coding DNA: TGTGCCAGCGGGACAGAGGGAATTCGCGGCTACACCTTC. Residues: CASGTEGIRGYTF.

This sequence joins TRBV10-2 and TRBJ1-5; a possible D gene is TRBD1 (5 bases). V lost 4 bases to trimming and J lost 6 bases, with 10 bases between them. Germline CDR1 and CDR2: WSHSY and SAAADI. The CDR3 length is 13 residues. CDR3 in amino acids: CASSGGEAQPQHF. The CDR3 DNA reads TGCGCCAGCAGTGGGGGGGAGGCTCAGCCCCAGCATTTT.

V is TRBV5-1 and J is TRBJ1-2, with 7 bases lining up with TRBD1. Losses at the gene ends were 4 bases for V and 7 bases for J; bases not matched to a gene: 4. CDR3 length equals 12 residues. Germline loops: CDR1 SGHRS, CDR2 YFSETQ. This CDR3 reads CASSPTGPGYTF. The CDR3 coding sequence is TGCGCCAGCAGCCCGACAGGGCCTGGCTACACCTTC.

The chain combines TRBV15 with TRBJ2-2, with 9 bases aligning to TRBD1. The CDR3 consists of 17 residues. V was pared by 3 bases and J by 3 bases, with 8 bases of the junction left unmatched. Germline V gene sequence: CDR1 LNHNV, CDR2 YYDKDF (reference sequence). CDR3 sequence: CATSSLDRGVDTGELFF. The DNA of the CDR3 is TGTGCCACCAGCAGCCTAGACAGGGGGGTCGACACCGGGGAGCTGTTTTTT.

This clone has a count of ten or more. V gene TRBV11-1 combines with J gene TRBJ2-7; a weak D match, TRBD1 (7 bases). The germline V gene has CDR1 SGHAT and CDR2 FQDESV (reference sequence). The V gene lost 5 bases and the J gene lost 7 bases, with 18 bases spanning the gap. The CDR3 loop spans 14 amino acids. CDR3 nucleotide sequence: TGTGCCAGCAGCCTGCCGGGACAGACTAGAGAGCAGTACTTC. It encodes CASSLPGQTREQYF.

The chain links TRBV7-9 to TRBJ2-7; the match to TRBD2 covers 12 bases. CDR3 length: 17 amino acids. The ends lost 3 bases at V and 4 bases at J; junction bases unmatched: 10. CDR1 is SEHNR, CDR2 FQNEAQ, per germline (reference sequence). CDR3 loop: CASSLSRTGTSGYEQYF. Here the CDR3 DNA reads TGTGCCAGCAGCTTGTCCCGAACCGGGACTAGCGGGTACGAGCAGTACTTC.

This rearrangement joins TRBV9 to TRBJ1-2; tentative D call: TRBD1 (5 bases). Germline-derived CDR1 and CDR2 are SGDLS and YYNGEE. The ends were cut back, 0 bases at V and 7 bases at J, with 7 bases in the middle. This CDR3 is built from 12 residues. DNA of the CDR3: TGTGCCAGCAGCGTAGTGGGGGGTGGCTACACCTTC. This codes for CASSVVGGGYTF. Drawing the rest from reference TRBV9 and TRBJ1-2, the complete variable domain is DSGVTQTPKHLITATGQRVTLRCSPRSGDLSVYWYQQSLDQGLQFLIQYYNGEERAKGNILERFSAQQFPDLHSELNLSSLELGDSALYFCASSVVGGGYTFGSGTRLTVV.

The rearrangement links TRBV6-5 to TRBJ2-3; a weak D match, TRBD1 (6 bases). Germline lookup yields CDR1 MNHEY and CDR2 SVGAGI. This CDR3 spans 14 amino acids. Trimming pared 6 bases from V and 5 bases from J, leaving 15 bases between. The CDR3 bases are TGTGCCAGCAGAGCACTAGTCAGGGGAGATACGCAGTATTTT. The encoded protein is CASRALVRGDTQYF.